The clone carrying this T cell receptor (beta chain) has at least ten counts. Antigen specificity is unknown. The CDR3 has 14 residues. CDR1 is LGHDT and CDR2 is YNNKEL in the germline V gene (reference sequence). V was pared by 0 bases and J by 4 bases, with 8 bases between. The entry originates in a study of response to subunit inactivated influenza vaccine. TCRdb passed the RT-PCR reads through MiXCR, listing each CDR3 protein once. The sample carries fewer than 600,000 distinct CDR3 sequences, 6% to 9% recorded once. Study results and caveats: It was the authors' suggestion that each seasonal influenza vaccination recruits few new T cells.

This specimen was PBMCs from blood, taken roughly 24 months after vaccination. The TCR was taken from a man aged 45 to 75 who received an inactivated influenza vaccine. This chain joins TRBV3-1 and TRBJ2-3, with a tentative D call TRBD2 (6 bases). CDR3 amino acids: CASSQDRGADTQYF. The CDR3 DNA follows: TGTGCCAGCAGCCAAGATCGCGGGGCAGATACGCAGTATTTT.